The T cell receptor beta chain under discussion was sequenced for a study of blood T cells in healthy people across ages. Deletions cut 3 bases from V and 10 bases from J, with 7 bases between. The CDR3 is made up of 11 amino acids. Germline lookup yields CDR1 ENHRY and CDR2 SYGVKD. PCR was performed a second time for about 7 to 11 cycles using a sample-barcoded 5' primer and a J-beta primer mix. Each cDNA molecule was tagged by a template-switch adaptor with 12 random nucleotides. TCRdb processed the 5' RACE reads anew with MiXCR; each CDR3 protein has one entry. The table lists over a million distinct CDR3 sequences, around 39% of them singletons.

The sequencing sample was made of blood. The V and J genes are TRBV10-3 and TRBJ2-1; D is undetermined. The receptor was isolated from a woman aged 18-29 years in good health. CDR3 region: CAISDIAEQFF. CDR3 DNA: TGTGCCATCAGTGATATTGCGGAGCAGTTCTTC.